This TCR beta chain came from a study of T cell responses to AZD1222 COVID-19 vaccine. Sequencing used immunoSEQ multiplex PCR; TCRdb keeps in-frame clones, though not all of them. The sample holds 150,000 or so clones, roughly 91% seen once. Concerning this clone itself: Its antigen is as yet unknown.

General observations from the study: It should be noted that donors were predominantly white British and more often female, and clonal diversity was possibly underestimated. Vaccine-associated CD4 TCRs ranged over spike, dominating at 160-218 and 743-854.

Germline loops: CDR1 SGHDT, CDR2 YYEEEE. The V and J ends lost 6 bases and 4 bases respectively, with 17 bases between them. This CDR3 contains 16 residues. Sequenced here: peripheral blood, sampled 28 days after the second AZD1222 dose. The chain links TRBV5-6 to TRBJ1-6, with no clear D. The origin of this receptor is an adult who received the AZD1222 COVID-19 vaccine. The CDR3 region is CASTMGSGLYNSPLHF. The DNA of the CDR3 is TGTGCCAGCACTATGGGGTCGGGGTTGTATAATTCACCCCTCCACTTT. The whole variable domain, filled in from reference TRBV5-6 and TRBJ1-6, reads DAGVTQSPTHLIKTRGQQVTLRCSPKSGHDTVSWYQQALGQGPQFIFQYYEEEERQRGNFPDRFSGHQFPNYSSELNVNALLLGDSALYLCASTMGSGLYNSPLHFGNGTRLTVT.